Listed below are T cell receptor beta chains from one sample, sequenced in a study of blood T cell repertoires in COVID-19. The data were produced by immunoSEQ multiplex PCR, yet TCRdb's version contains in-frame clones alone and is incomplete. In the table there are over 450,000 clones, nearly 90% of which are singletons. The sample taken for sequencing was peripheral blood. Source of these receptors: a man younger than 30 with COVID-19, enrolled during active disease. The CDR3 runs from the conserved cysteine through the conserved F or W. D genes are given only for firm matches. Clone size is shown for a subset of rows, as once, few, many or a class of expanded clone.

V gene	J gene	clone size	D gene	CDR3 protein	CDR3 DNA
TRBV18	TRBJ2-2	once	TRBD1	CASSTDRVPTGELFF	TGTGCCAGCTCAACAGACAGGGTCCCCACCGGGGAGCTGTTTTTT
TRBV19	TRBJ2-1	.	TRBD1	CASMEDRSNEQFF	TGTGCCAGTATGGAGGACAGGTCAAATGAGCAGTTCTTC
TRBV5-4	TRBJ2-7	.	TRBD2	CASSPGLAGGNEQYF	TGTGCCAGCAGCCCGGGACTAGCGGGTGGAAACGAGCAGTACTTC
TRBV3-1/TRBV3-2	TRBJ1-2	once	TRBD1	CASSQGQGSYGYTF	TGTGCCAGCAGCCAAGGACAGGGAAGTTATGGCTACACCTTC
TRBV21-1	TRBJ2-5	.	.	CASSALQGGKETQYF	TGTGCCAGCAGCGCGTTACAGGGGGGGAAAGAGACCCAGTACTTC
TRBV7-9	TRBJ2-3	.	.	CASSLAGTSTDTQYF	TGTGCCAGCAGCTTAGCGGGGACATCCACAGATACGCAGTATTTT
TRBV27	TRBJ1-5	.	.	CASSFQGTNQPQHF	TGTGCCAGCAGTTTCCAGGGGACCAATCAGCCCCAGCATTTT
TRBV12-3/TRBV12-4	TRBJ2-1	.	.	CASSFEGYNEQFF	TGTGCCAGCAGTTTCGAGGGATACAATGAGCAGTTCTTC
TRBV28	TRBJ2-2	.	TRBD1	CANQDRDGTGELFF	TGTGCCAATCAGGACAGGGATGGAACCGGGGAGCTGTTTTTT
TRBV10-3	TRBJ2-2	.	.	CATATGNTGELFF	TGTGCCACCGCGACAGGGAACACCGGGGAGCTGTTTTTT
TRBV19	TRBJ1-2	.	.	CASAQGYGYTF	TGTGCCAGTGCCCAGGGCTATGGCTACACCTTC
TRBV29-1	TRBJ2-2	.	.	CSVLSFVGELFF	TGCAGCGTTCTTTCTTTCGTCGGGGAGCTGTTTTTT
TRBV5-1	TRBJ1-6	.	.	CASSLGDLDYSPLHF	TGCGCCAGCAGCTTGGGCGACCTAGATTATTCACCCCTCCACTTT
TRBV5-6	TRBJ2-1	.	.	CASSFERSYNEQFF	TGTGCCAGCAGCTTCGAGCGGTCCTACAATGAGCAGTTCTTC
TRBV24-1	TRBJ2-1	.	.	CATSERAPQGQFF	TGTGCCACCAGTGAGAGGGCTCCACAGGGGCAGTTCTTC
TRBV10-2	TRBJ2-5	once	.	CASSGLDETQYF	TGCGCCAGCAGTGGGCTAGATGAGACCCAGTACTTC
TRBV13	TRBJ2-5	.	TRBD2	CASSLTGGQETQYF	TGTGCCAGCAGCTTAACGGGAGGACAAGAGACCCAGTACTTC
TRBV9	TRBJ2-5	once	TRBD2	CASSVTSGNQETQYF	TGTGCCAGCAGCGTGACTAGCGGCAATCAAGAGACCCAGTACTTC
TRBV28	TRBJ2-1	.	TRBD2	CASTTSGGAEQFF	TGTGCCAGCACGACTAGCGGGGGGGCTGAGCAGTTCTTC
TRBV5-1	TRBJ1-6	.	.	CASSLDGPDSPLHF	TGCGCCAGCAGCTTGGATGGGCCTGATTCACCCCTCCACTTT
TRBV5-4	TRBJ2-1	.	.	CASSPRTRDNEQFF	TGTGCCAGCAGCCCACGGACAAGGGACAATGAGCAGTTCTTC
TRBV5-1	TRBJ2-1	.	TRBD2	CASSLLAGGNNEQFF	TGCGCCAGCAGCTTACTAGCGGGAGGGAACAATGAGCAGTTCTTC
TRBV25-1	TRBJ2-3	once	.	CASSELKPPRGTDTQYF	TGTGCCAGCAGTGAATTGAAACCCCCAAGGGGGACAGATACGCAGTATTTT
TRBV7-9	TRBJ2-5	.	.	CAGWSGETQYF	TGTGCCGGCTGGAGCGGAGAGACCCAGTACTTC
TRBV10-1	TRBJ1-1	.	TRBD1	CASSEHLTGPILPNTEAFF	TGCGCCAGCAGTGAACATCTGACAGGGCCCATTCTCCCCAACACTGAAGCTTTCTTT
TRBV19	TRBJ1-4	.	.	CASRIRQALNEKLFF	TGTGCCAGTAGGATTCGACAGGCACTTAATGAAAAACTGTTTTTT
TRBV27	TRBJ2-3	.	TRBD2	CASSFYGGVTDTQYF	TGTGCCAGCAGTTTCTATGGGGGGGTGACAGATACGCAGTATTTT
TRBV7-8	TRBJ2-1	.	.	CASSLGSSFEQFF	TGTGCCAGCAGCTTAGGGTCTAGCTTTGAGCAGTTCTTC
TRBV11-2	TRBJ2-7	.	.	CASTLTRYEQYF	TGTGCCAGCACCCTAACGCGCTACGAGCAGTACTTC
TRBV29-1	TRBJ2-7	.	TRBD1	CSVLDRDRGSEQYF	TGCAGCGTCCTGGATCGGGACAGGGGATCCGAGCAGTACTTC
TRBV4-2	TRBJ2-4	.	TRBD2	CASSSGLAVNIQYF	TGTGCCAGCAGCTCGGGACTAGCGGTTAACATTCAGTACTTC
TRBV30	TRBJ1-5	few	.	CAWSGQDNQPQHF	TGTGCCTGGAGTGGGCAGGACAATCAGCCCCAGCATTTT
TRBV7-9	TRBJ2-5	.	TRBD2	CAGGGTQETQYF	TGTGCCGGGGGGGGAACCCAAGAGACCCAGTACTTC
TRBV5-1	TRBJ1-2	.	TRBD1	CASSVGQGDGYTF	TGCGCCAGCAGCGTTGGACAGGGGGATGGCTACACCTTC
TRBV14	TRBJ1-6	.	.	CASSQEFKYNSPLHF	TGTGCCAGCAGCCAAGAGTTCAAATATAATTCACCCCTCCACTTT
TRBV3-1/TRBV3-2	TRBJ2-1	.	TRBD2	CASSPWGGLMANEQFF	TGTGCCAGCAGCCCCTGGGGAGGGCTGATGGCTAATGAGCAGTTCTTC
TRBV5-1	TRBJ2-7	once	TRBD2	CASSLGTSSLYEQYF	TGCGCCAGCAGCCTCGGGACTAGCAGCCTCTACGAGCAGTACTTC
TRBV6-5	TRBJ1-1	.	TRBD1	CASRGQGATEAFF	TGTGCCAGCAGGGGACAGGGCGCAACTGAAGCTTTCTTT
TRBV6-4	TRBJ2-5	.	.	CASRSGGECQETQYF	TGTGCCAGCAGAAGTGGCGGGGAGTGCCAAGAGACCCAGTACTTC
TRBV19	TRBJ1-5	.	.	CASSIGGRDQPQHF	TGTGCCAGTAGTATAGGAGGGCGAGACCAGCCCCAGCATTTT
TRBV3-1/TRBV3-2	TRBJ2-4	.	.	CASSQGGNSGIQYF	TGTGCCAGCAGCCAAGGGGGTAATAGCGGCATTCAGTACTTC
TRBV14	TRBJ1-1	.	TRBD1	CASSGRTGITEAFF	TGTGCCAGCAGCGGTAGGACAGGAATCACTGAAGCTTTCTTT
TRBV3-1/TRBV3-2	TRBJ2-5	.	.	CASSQDREDLYF	TGTGCCAGCAGCCAAGATAGGGAGGACCTCTACTTC
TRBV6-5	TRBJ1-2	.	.	CASSKTSDTRYGYTF	TGTGCCAGCAGTAAAACTTCGGACACGCGCTATGGCTACACCTTC
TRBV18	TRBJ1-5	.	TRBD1	CASSRDRGRNQPQHF	TGTGCCAGCTCCCGCGACAGGGGCCGCAATCAGCCCCAGCATTTT
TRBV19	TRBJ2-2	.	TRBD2	CASIKRGTGELFF	TGTGCCAGTATCAAGCGGGGCACCGGGGAGCTGTTTTTT
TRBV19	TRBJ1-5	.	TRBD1	CASSMGSGGGNQPQHF	TGTGCCAGTAGTATGGGGTCAGGGGGCGGCAATCAGCCCCAGCATTTT
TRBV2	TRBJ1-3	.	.	CASRQDSSLSGNTIYF	TGTGCCAGCAGGCAGGACAGTAGTCTTTCTGGAAACACCATATATTTT
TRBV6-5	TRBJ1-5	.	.	CASRASLQPQHF	TGTGCCAGCAGGGCCTCGCTGCAGCCCCAGCATTTT
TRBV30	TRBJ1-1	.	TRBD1	CAWNNDREIMNTEAFF	TGTGCCTGGAACAACGACAGGGAGATAATGAACACTGAAGCTTTCTTT
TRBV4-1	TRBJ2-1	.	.	CASSAEQGGSWNEQFF	TGCGCCAGCAGCGCAGAGCAGGGGGGTAGCTGGAATGAGCAGTTCTTC
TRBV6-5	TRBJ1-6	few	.	CASSYDRRDYNSPLHF	TGTGCCAGCAGTTACGATCGACGGGATTATAATTCACCCCTCCACTTT
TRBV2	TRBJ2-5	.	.	CASSLEGGWETQYF	TGTGCCAGCAGCTTAGAAGGAGGGTGGGAGACCCAGTACTTC
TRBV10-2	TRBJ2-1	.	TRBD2	CASSLAGGPNEQFF	TGCGCCAGCTCCCTAGCGGGAGGGCCCAATGAGCAGTTCTTC